In its sample, the clone carrying this TCR beta chain was seen a few times. The antigen remains unidentified. This sample is part of a study of CD8 T cells in ankylosing spondylitis. One entry per CDR3 protein, called by TCRdb with MiXCR from the 5' RACE reads. This sample has 230,000 or so distinct CDR3 sequences, with approximately 20% found just once. This CDR3 has 16 amino acids. Germline lookup yields CDR1 SGDLS and CDR2 YYNGEE. V was clipped by 0 bases and J by 3 bases, with 15 bases between them. Study-wide points: Clones linked to disease were reported to show significant enrichment in matched ankylosing spondylitis synovial fluid.

The source material was blood, either unsorted or a sorted T cell fraction (not recorded which). The rearrangement links TRBV9 to TRBJ2-5, with a possible D match to TRBD1 (5 bases). The clonotype was recovered from a male donor with ankylosing spondylitis or in good health (not recorded which). DNA for the CDR3: TGTGCCAGCAGCGTAGAGGGAATAGGGGTAGAAGAGACCCAGTACTTC. It is translated as CASSVEGIGVEETQYF.